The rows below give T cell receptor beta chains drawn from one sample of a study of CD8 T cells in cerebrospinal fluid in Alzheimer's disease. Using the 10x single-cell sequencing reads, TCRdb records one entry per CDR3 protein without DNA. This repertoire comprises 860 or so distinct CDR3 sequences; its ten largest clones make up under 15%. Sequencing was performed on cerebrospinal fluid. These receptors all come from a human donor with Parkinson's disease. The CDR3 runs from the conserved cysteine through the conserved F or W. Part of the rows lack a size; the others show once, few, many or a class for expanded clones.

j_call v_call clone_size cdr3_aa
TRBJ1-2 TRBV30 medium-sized CAWSIQGNYGYTF
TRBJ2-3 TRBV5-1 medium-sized CASSAQGGSDTQYF
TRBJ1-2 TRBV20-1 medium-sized CSARDNKNIYGYTF
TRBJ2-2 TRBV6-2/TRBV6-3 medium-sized CASSYSAGGNTGELFF
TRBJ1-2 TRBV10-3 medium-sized CAITNLTGAGGYTF
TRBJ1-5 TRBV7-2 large CASSRRGSWDSNQPQHF
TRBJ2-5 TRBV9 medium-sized CASSPPGAESGTQYF
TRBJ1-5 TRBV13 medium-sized CASSPGQVSNQPQHF
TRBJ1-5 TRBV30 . CAWSRRGYQPQHF
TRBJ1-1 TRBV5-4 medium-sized CASIKGQGANTEAFF
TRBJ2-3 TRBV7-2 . CASRYTDTQYF
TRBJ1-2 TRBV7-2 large CASSLGEGVNYGYTF
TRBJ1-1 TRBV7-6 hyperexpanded CASSSTASSEAFF
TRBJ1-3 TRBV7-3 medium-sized CASSLQGSGNTIYF
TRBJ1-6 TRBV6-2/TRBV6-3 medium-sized CASNQGAWNSPLHF
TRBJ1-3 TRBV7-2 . CASSSRGQYSGNTIYF
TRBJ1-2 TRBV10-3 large CAISGGQVYGYTF
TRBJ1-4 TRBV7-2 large CASSGYVEGKLFF
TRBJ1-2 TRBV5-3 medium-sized CARSRRRFGEGGYTF
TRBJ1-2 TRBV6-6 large CASSTRTGEGYGYTF
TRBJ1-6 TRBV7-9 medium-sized CASSSGAGFYNSPLHF
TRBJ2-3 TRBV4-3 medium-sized CASSRIVSSGGTDTQYF
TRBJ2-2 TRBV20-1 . CSTPGGTEINTGELFF
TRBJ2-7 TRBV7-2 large CASSQTGVEQYF
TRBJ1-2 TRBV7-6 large CASSPKTGLQGYTF
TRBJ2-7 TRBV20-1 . CSAPPGGQGSYEQYF
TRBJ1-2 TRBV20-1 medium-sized CSAGTGLSYGYTF
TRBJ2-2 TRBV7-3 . CASSFTSGGLTGELFF
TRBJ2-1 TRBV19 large CASSIGYRSMDEQFF
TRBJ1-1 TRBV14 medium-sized CASSQAPQGVTEAFF
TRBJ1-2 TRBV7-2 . CASSSGQRLYGYTF
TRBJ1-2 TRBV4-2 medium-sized CASSPLDREGEGYTF
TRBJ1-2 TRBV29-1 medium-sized CSVFRANYGYTF
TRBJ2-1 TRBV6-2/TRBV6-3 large CASRAGTGAYNEQFF
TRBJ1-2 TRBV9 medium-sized CASSVVQGGGYTF
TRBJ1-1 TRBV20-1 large CSPEGVNTEAFF
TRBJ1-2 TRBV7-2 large CASSSPRGGDGYTF
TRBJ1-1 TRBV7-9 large CASSLDRVAMNTEAFF
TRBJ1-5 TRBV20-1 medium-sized CSASVGRPRTNQPQHF
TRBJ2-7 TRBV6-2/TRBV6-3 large CASSYPQILDYEQYF
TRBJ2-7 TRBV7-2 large CASSSRTGGEYEQYF
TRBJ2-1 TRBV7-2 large CASSSRGVNEQFF
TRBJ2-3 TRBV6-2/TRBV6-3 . CASSYGDTQYF